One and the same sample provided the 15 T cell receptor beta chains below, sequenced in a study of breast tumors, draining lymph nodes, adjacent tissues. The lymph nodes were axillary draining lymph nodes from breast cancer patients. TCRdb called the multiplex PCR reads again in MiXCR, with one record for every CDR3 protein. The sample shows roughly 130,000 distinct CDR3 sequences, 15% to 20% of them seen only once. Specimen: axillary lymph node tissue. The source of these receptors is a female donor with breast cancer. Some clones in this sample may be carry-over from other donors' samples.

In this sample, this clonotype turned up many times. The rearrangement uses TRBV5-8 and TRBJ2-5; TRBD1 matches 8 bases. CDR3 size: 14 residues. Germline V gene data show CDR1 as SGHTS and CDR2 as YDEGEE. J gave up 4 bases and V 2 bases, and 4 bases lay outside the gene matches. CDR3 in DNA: TGTGCCAGCAGCTTCGGCAGGGGGCTAGAGACCCAGTACTTC. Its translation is CASSFGRGLETQYF.

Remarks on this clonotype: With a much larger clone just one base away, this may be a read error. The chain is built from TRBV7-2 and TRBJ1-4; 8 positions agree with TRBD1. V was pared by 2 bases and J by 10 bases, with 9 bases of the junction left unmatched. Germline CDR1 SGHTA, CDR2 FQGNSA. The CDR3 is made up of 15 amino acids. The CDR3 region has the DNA TGTGCCAGCAGCTTAAGTCAGGGGGCGGGTGGAAAACTGTTTTTT. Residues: CASSLSQGAGGKLFF.

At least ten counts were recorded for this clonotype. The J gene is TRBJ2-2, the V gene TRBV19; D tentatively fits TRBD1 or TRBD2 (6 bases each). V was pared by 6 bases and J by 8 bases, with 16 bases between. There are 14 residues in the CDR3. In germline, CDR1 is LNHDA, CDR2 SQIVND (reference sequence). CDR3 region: CASSADRGRGELFF. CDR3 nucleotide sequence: TGTGCCAGTAGCGCCGACCGGGGGCGAGGGGAGCTGTTTTTT.

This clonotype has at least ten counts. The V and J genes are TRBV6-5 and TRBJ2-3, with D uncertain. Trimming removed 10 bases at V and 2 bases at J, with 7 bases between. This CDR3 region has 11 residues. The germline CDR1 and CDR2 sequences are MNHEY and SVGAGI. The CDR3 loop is CATFNTDTQYF. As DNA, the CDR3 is TGTGCCACCTTTAACACAGATACGCAGTATTTT.

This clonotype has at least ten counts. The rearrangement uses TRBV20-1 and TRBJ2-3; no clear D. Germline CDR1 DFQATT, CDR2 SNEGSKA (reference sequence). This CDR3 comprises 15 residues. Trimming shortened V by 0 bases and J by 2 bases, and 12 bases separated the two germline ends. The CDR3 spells CSARDFGRFTDTQYF. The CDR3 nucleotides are TGCAGTGCTAGAGATTTCGGAAGGTTCACAGATACGCAGTATTTT.

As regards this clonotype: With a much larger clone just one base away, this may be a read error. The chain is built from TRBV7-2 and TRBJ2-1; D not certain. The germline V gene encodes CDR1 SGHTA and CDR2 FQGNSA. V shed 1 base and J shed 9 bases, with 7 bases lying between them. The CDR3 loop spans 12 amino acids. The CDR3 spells CASSLGHSEQFF. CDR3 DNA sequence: TGTGCCAGCAGCTTAGGCCACAGTGAGCAGTTCTTC.

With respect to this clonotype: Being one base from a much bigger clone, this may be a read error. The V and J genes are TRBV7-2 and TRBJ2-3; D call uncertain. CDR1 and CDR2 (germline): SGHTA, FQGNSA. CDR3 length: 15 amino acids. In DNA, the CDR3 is TGTGCCAGCGGCTTATCTCGGCTCGACACAGATACGCAGTATTTT. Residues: CASGLSRLDTDTQYF. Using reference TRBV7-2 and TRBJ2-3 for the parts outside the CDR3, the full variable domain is GAGVSQSPSNKVTEKGKDVELRCDPISGHTALYWYRQSLGQGLEFLIYFQGNSAPDKSGLPSDRFSAERTGGSVSTLTIQRTQQEDSAVYLCASGLSRLDTDTQYFGPGTRLTVL.

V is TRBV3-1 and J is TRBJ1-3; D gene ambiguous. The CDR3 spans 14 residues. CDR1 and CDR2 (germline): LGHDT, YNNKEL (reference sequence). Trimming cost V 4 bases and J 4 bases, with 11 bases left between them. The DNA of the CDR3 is TGTGCCAGCAGCCGCACGATTGAGGGAAACACCATATATTTT. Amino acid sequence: CASSRTIEGNTIYF.

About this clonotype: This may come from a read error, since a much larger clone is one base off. CDR3 protein: CVSSLARDSQPQHF. The CDR3 region has the DNA TGTGTCAGCAGCTTAGCCCGGGATTCGCAGCCCCAGCATTTT. The chain combines TRBV7-2 with TRBJ1-5; D uncertain. The CDR3 runs 14 residues. Germline V lookup: CDR1 SGHTA, CDR2 FQGNSA.

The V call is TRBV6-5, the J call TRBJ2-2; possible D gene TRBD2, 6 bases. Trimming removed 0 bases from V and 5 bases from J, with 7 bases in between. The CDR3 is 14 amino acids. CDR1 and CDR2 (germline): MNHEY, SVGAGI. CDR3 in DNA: TGTGCCAGCAGTTACTCGGGACTTACCGGGGAGCTGTTTTTT. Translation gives CASSYSGLTGELFF.

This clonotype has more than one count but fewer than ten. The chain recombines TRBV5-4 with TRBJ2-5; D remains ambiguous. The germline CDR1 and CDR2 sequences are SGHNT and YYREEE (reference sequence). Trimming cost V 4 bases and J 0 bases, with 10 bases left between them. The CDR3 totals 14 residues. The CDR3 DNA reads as TGTGCCAGCAGCCCGGGCCCGTACCAAGAGACCCAGTACTTC. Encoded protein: CASSPGPYQETQYF.

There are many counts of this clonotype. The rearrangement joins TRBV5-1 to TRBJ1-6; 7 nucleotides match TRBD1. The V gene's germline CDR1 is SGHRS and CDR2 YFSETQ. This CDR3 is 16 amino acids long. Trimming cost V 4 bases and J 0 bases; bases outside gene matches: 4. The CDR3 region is CASSPGQPSYNSPLHF. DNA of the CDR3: TGCGCCAGCAGCCCGGGACAGCCCTCCTATAATTCACCCCTCCACTTT. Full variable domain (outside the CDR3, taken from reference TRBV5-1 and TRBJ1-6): KAGVTQTPRYLIKTRGQQVTLSCSPISGHRSVSWYQQTPGQGLQFLFEYFSETQRNKGNFPGRFSGRQFSNSRSEMNVSTLELGDSALYLCASSPGQPSYNSPLHFGNGTRLTVT.

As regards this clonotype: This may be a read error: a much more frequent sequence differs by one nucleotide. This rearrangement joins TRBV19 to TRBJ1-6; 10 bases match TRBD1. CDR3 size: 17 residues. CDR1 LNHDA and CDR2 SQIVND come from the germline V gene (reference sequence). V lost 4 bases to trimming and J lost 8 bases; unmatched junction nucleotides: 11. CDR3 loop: CASSTPPGTGVYSPLHF. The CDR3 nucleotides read TGTGCCAGTAGTACTCCCCCGGGGACAGGGGTATATTCACCCCTCCACTTT.

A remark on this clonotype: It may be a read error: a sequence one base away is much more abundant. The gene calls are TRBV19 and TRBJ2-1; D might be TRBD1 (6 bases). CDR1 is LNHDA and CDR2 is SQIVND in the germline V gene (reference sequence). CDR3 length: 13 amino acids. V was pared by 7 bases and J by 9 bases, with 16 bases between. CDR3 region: CASNTNRVSEQFF. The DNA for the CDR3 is TGTGCCAGTAATACAAACAGGGTGAGTGAGCAGTTCTTC.

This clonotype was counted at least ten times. CDR3 DNA: TGTGCCATCAGCGAACTAGCGGGGGACTTGGGGAATGAGCAGTTCTTC. The encoded protein is CAISELAGDLGNEQFF. V usage is TRBV10-3 and J usage is TRBJ2-1; the match to TRBD2 covers 11 bases. The germline CDR1 and CDR2 sequences are ENHRY and SYGVKD. The CDR3 extends over 16 amino acids. With V trimmed by 6 bases and J by 7 bases, 11 bases remained unmatched.